This T cell receptor (beta chain) was obtained from a study of cytomegalovirus exposure and HLA in healthy donors. CDR1 MNHNY and CDR2 SVGAGI come from the germline V gene (reference sequence). V trimming: 8 bases; J trimming: 3 bases; junction bases outside the gene matches: 8. CDR3 length: 14 residues. Study-wide results and limits: CMV serostatus was the only recorded immune exposure for donors. The number of N-insertions in an Asian-associated ancestry cluster was reportedly below the approximately 700-donor mean in a later analysis.

This PCR relied on a set of 60 Vbeta primers and 13 Jbeta primers. Sequencing was performed with immunoSEQ multiplex PCR; in TCRdb, only in-frame clones are kept and a portion is missing. The sample yields 90,000 to 95,000 clones, approximately 80% seen once. A remark on this clone: Its antigen remains unidentified.

The receptor was isolated from a young man in good health and CMV-seronegative. The chain joins TRBV6-6 to TRBJ2-3; 7 bases agree with TRBD1. The sample taken for sequencing was PBMCs. The chain's CDR3 is CASLTGDRTDTQYF. The CDR3 coding sequence is TGTGCCAGCCTCACAGGGGATCGAACAGATACGCAGTATTTT.